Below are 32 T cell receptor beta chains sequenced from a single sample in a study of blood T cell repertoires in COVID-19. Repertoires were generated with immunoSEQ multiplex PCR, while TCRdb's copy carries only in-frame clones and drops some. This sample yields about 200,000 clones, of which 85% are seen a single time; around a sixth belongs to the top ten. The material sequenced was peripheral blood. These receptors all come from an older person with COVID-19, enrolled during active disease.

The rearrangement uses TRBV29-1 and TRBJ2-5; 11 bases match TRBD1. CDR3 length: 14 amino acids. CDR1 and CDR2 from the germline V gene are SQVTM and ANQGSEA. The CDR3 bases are TGCAGTGTCGGGACAGGGGGGTTTCAAGAGACCCAGTACTTC. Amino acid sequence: CSVGTGGFQETQYF.

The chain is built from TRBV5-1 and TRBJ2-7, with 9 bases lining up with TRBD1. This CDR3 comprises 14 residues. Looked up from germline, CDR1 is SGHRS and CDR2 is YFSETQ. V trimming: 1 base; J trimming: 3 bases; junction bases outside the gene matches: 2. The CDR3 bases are TGCGCCAGCAGCTTGACGGACAGGGGCTACGAGCAGTACTTC. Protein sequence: CASSLTDRGYEQYF. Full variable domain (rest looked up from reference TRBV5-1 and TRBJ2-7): KAGVTQTPRYLIKTRGQQVTLSCSPISGHRSVSWYQQTPGQGLQFLFEYFSETQRNKGNFPGRFSGRQFSNSRSEMNVSTLELGDSALYLCASSLTDRGYEQYFGPGTRLTVT.

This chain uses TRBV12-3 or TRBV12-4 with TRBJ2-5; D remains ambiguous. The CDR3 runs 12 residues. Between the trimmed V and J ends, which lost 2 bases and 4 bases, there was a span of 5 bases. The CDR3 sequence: CASSLLSETQYF. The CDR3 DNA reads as TGTGCCAGCAGTTTATTATCAGAGACCCAGTACTTC.

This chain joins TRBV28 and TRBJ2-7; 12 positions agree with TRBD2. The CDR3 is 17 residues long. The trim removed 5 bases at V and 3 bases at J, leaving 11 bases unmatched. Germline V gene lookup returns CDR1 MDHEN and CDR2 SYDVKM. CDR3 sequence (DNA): TGTGCCAGCAGTCGCCCTAGACTAGCGGGAGAGCACTACGAGCAGTACTTC. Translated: CASSRPRLAGEHYEQYF.

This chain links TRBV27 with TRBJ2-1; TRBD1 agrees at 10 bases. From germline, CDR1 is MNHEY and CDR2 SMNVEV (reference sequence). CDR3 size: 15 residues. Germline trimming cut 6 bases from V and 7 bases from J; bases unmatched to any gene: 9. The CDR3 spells CASRKTGGFGNEQFF. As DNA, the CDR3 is TGTGCCAGCAGGAAGACAGGGGGCTTTGGTAATGAGCAGTTCTTC.

The CDR3 nucleotides read TGTGCCAGCAGCCACAGGGGGCGCAGGGAAAAACTGTTTTTT. It specifies CASSHRGRREKLFF. The V and J genes are TRBV11-2 and TRBJ1-4, with 9 bases fitting TRBD1. J lost 8 bases, V lost 5 bases, and 6 bases had no gene match. From germline, CDR1 is SGHAT and CDR2 FQNNGV. The CDR3 is 14 residues long.

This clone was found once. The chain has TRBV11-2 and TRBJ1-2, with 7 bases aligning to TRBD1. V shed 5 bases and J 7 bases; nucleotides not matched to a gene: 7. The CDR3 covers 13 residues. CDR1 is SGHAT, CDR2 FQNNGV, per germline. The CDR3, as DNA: TGTGCCAGCAGCCCAGGGGGGTGGGTTGGCTACACCTTC. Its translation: CASSPGGWVGYTF.

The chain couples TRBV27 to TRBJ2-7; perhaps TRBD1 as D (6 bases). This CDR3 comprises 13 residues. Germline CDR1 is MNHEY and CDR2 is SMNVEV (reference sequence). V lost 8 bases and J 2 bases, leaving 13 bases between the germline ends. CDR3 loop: CASGKQGPYEQYF. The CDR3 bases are TGTGCCAGCGGAAAACAGGGCCCCTACGAGCAGTACTTC.

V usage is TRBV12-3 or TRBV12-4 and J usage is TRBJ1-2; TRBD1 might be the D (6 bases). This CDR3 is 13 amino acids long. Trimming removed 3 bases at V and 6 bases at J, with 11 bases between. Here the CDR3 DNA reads TGTGCCAGCAGTTTTTCGGCAGGGGATGGCTACACCTTC. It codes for CASSFSAGDGYTF.

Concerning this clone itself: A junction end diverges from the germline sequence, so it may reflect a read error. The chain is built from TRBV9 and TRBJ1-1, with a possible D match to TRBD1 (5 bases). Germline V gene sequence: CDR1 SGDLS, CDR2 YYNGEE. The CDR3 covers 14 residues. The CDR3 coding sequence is TGTACCAGCAGCCTGGACGGACAGAACACTGAAGCTTTCTTT. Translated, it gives CTSSLDGQNTEAFF.

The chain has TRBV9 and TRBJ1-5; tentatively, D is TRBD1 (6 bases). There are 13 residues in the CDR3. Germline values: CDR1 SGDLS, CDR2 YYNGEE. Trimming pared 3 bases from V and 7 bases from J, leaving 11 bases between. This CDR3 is CASSESGDQPQHF. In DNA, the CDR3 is TGTGCCAGCAGCGAGTCAGGGGACCAGCCCCAGCATTTT.

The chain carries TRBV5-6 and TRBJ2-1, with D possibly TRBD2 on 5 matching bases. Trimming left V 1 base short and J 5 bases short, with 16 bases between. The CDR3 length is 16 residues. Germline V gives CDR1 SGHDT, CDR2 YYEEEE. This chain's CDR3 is CASSLLTASRHNEQFF. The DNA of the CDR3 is TGTGCCAGCAGCTTGTTAACGGCTAGCAGACACAATGAGCAGTTCTTC.

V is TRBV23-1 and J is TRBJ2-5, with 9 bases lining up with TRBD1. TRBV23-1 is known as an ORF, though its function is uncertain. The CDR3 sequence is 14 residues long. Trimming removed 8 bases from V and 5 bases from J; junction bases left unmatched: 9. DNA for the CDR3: TGCGCCAGCGGACAACAGGGGGCCCGGGAGACCCAGTACTTC. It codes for CASGQQGARETQYF.

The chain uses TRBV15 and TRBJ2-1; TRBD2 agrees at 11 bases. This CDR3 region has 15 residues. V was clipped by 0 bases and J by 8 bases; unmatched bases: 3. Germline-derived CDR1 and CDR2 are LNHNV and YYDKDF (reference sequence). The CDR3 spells CATSRDHSGRDEQFF. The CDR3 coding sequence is TGTGCCACCAGCAGAGATCATAGCGGGAGGGATGAGCAGTTCTTC.

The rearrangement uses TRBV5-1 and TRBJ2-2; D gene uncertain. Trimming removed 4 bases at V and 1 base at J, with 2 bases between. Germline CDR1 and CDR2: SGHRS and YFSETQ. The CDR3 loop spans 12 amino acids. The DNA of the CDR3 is TGCGCCAGCAGCCGGAACACCGGGGAGCTGTTTTTT. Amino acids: CASSRNTGELFF.

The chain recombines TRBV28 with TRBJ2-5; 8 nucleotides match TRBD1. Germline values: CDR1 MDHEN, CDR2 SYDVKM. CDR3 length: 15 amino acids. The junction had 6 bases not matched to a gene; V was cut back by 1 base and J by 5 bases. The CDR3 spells CASSLSAGGWETQYF. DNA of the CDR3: TGTGCCAGCAGTTTATCGGCAGGGGGCTGGGAGACCCAGTACTTC.

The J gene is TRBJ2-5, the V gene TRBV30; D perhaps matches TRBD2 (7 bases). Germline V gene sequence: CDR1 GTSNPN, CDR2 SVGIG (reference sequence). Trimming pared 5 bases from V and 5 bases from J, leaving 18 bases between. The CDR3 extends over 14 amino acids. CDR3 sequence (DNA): TGTGCCTGGCGCAGGTGGGGGGGCGCGGAGACCCAGTACTTC. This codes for CAWRRWGGAETQYF.

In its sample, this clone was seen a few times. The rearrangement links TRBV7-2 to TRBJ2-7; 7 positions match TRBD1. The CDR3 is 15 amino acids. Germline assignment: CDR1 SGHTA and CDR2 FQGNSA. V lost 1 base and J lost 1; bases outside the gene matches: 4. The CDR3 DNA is TGTGCCAGCAGCTTAGGCCTACAGGGGTCCTACGAGCAGTACTTC. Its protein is CASSLGLQGSYEQYF. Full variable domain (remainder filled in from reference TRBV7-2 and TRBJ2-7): GAGVSQSPSNKVTEKGKDVELRCDPISGHTALYWYRQSLGQGLEFLIYFQGNSAPDKSGLPSDRFSAERTGGSVSTLTIQRTQQEDSAVYLCASSLGLQGSYEQYFGPGTRLTVT.

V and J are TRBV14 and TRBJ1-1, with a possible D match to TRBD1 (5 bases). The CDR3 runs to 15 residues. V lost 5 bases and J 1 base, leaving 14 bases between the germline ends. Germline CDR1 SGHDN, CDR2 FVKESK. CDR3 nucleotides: TGTGCCAGCAGCGCCGCCCGGGGGGAGAACACTGAAGCTTTCTTT. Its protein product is CASSAARGENTEAFF.

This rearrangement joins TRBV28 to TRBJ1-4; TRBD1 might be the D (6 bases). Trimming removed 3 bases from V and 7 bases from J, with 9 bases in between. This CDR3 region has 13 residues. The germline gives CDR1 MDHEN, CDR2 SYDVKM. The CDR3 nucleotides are TGTGCCAGCAGTTTTGGACAGTTTGAAAAACTGTTTTTT. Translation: CASSFGQFEKLFF.

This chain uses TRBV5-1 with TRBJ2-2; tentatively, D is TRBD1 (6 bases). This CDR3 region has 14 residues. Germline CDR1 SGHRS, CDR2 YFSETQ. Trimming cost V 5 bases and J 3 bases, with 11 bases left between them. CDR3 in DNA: TGCGCCAGCAGGTCCGCAGGGGACACCGGGGAGCTGTTTTTT. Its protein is CASRSAGDTGELFF.

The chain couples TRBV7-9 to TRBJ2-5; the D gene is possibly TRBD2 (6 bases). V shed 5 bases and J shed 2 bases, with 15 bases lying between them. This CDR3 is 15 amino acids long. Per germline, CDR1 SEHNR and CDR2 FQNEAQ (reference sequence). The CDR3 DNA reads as TGTGCCAGCAGCCGCCGATCAGGGAGGCAAGAGACCCAGTACTTC. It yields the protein CASSRRSGRQETQYF. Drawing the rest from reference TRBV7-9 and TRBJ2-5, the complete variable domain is DTGVSQNPRHKITKRGQNVTFRCDPISEHNRLYWYRQTLGQGPEFLTYFQNEAQLEKSRLLSDRFSAERPKGSFSTLEIQRTEQGDSAMYLCASSRRSGRQETQYFGPGTRLLVL.

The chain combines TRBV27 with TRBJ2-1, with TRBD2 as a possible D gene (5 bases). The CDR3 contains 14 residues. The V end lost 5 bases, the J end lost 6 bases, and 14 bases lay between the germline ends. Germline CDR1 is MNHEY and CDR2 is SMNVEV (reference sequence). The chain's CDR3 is CASSPRTRSNEQFF. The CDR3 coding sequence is TGTGCCAGCAGTCCACGGACTCGAAGCAATGAGCAGTTCTTC.

The CDR3 nucleotides are TGTGCCAGCTCCCCCTGGGGGACAGTCTACGAGCAGTACTTC. Translation gives CASSPWGTVYEQYF. The rearrangement links TRBV6-5 to TRBJ2-7; 7 bases match TRBD1. Trimming removed 8 bases from V and 3 bases from J; junction bases left unmatched: 10. The CDR3 consists of 14 residues. From germline, CDR1 is MNHEY and CDR2 SVGAGI.

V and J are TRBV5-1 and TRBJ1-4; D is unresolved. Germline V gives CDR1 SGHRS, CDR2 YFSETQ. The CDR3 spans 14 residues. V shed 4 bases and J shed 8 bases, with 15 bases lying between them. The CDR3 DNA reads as TGCGCCAGCAGCATTCAGCCCGGAGACGAAAAACTGTTTTTT. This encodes CASSIQPGDEKLFF.

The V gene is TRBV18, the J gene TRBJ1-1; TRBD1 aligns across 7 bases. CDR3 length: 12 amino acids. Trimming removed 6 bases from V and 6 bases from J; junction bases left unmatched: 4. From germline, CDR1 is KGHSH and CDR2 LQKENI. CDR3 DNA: TGTGCCAGCTCCACTGACAGGGCTGAAGCTTTCTTT. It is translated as CASSTDRAEAFF.

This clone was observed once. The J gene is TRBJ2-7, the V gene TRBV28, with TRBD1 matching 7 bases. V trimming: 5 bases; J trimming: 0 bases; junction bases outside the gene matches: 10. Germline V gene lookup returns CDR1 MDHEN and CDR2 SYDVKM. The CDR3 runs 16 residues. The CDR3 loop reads CASSERGTASSYEQYF. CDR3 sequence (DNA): TGTGCCAGCAGTGAAAGGGGGACAGCCAGCTCCTACGAGCAGTACTTC.

The DNA for the CDR3 is TGTGCCAGGCACAGGGGGCAGGTGGCTGAAGCTTTCTTT. Translation gives CARHRGQVAEAFF. V is TRBV19 and J is TRBJ1-1, with TRBD1 identical over 9 bases. Germline V gene data show CDR1 as LNHDA and CDR2 as SQIVND (reference sequence). The junction had 8 bases not matched to a gene; V was cut back by 9 bases and J by 6 bases. This CDR3 is built from 13 residues.

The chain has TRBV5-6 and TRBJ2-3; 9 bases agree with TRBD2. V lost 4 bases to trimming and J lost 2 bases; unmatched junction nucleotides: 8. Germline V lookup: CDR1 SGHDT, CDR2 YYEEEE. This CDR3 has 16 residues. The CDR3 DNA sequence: TGTGCCAGCAGCACGAAGACTAGCGGTATCACAGATACGCAGTATTTT. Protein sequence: CASSTKTSGITDTQYF.

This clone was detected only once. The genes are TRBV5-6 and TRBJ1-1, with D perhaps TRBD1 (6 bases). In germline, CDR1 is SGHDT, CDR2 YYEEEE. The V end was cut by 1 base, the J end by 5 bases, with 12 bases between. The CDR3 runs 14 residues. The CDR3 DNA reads TGTGCCAGCAGCTTGCGAGGGGGTTGGACTGAAGCTTTCTTT. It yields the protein CASSLRGGWTEAFF.

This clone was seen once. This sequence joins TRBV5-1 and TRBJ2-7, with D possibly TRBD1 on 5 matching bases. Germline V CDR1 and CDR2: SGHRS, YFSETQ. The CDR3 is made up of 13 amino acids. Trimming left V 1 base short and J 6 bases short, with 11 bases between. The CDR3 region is CASSLTGWREQYF. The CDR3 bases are TGCGCCAGCAGCTTGACAGGTTGGCGCGAGCAGTACTTC.

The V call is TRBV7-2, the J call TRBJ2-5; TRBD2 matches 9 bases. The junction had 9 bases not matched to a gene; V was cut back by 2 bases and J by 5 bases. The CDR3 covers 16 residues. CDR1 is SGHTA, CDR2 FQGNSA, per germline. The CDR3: CASSLNLGLAGETQYF. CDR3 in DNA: TGTGCCAGCAGCTTAAATTTGGGACTAGCAGGGGAGACCCAGTACTTC.